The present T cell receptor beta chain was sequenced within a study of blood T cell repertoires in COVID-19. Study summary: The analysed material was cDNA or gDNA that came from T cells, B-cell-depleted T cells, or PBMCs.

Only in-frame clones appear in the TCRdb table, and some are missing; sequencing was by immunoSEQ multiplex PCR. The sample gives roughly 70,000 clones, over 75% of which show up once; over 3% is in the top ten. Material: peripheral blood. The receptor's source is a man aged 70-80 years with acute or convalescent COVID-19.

CDR3 sequence: CASSGSRTTAYEQYF. In DNA form, the CDR3 reads TGTGCCAGCAGCGGGTCCCGGACAACCGCCTACGAGCAGTACTTC. V usage is TRBV7-2 and J usage is TRBJ2-7, with D possibly TRBD1 on 5 matching bases. CDR3 length: 15 residues. Trimming left V 5 bases short and J 2 bases short, with 16 bases between. CDR1 is SGHTA, CDR2 FQGNSA, per germline.